Reported below is one T cell receptor beta chain. Its target is not known. The V gene's germline CDR1 is MNHEY and CDR2 SMNVEV (reference sequence). The V and J ends lost 6 bases and 6 bases respectively, with 16 bases between them. This CDR3 is 14 amino acids long. This sample is part of a study of OX40 agonist ivuxolimab in advanced cancers. Overall study results and limits: Which antigen the expanded peripheral T cells recognized is unknown.

Only in-frame clones appear in the TCRdb table, and some are missing; sequencing was by immunoSEQ multiplex PCR. The sample carries 80,000 to 100,000 clones, 90% recorded once. The chain uses TRBV27 and TRBJ2-3; D gene uncertain. The sequence derives from an adult with an advanced solid tumor such as melanoma, head and neck, liver or kidney cancer. The sample was CD4+ or CD8+ T cells sorted from blood, taken in a trial of the OX40 agonist ivuxolimab. CDR3: CASRLSIKFDTQYF. The CDR3 DNA follows: TGTGCCAGCAGACTCTCCATAAAGTTTGATACGCAGTATTTT.